This T cell receptor (beta chain) appears in the sequencing data of a study of T cell repertoires in cytomegalovirus infection. Across the study: HLA-B-restricted CMV epitopes that are well studied, plus recently identified HLA-C-restricted ones, were used by the study. Through public TCR beta signatures, both CMV infection and matching HLA type were indicated.

As to this clonotype: Its antigen is unidentified.

The germline V gene encodes CDR1 SNHLY and CDR2 FYNNEI. CDR3 length: 18 amino acids. V was clipped by 4 bases and J by 0 bases; unmatched bases: 8. TCRdb fed the reads into MiXCR, producing one record per CDR3 protein. In the table there are some 320,000 distinct CDR3 sequences, 25% to 30% of which are singletons. The sequence was obtained from a human donor in good health (CMV status not recorded). Some clones in this sample may be carry-over from other donors' samples. Sequencing used cultured PBMCs, obtained from culture after CMV antigen stimulation. V gene TRBV2 combines with J gene TRBJ2-6, with 8 nucleotides matching TRBD1. CDR3 protein: CASSGYRGKSSGANVLTF. DNA of the CDR3: TGTGCCAGCAGTGGTTACAGGGGGAAATCCTCTGGGGCCAACGTCCTGACTTTC. The complete variable domain, with remaining parts taken from reference TRBV2 and TRBJ2-6, reads EPEVTQTPSHQVTQMGQEVILRCVPISNHLYFYWYRQILGQKVEFLVSFYNNEISEKSEIFDDQFSVERPDGSNFTLKIRSTKLEDSAMYFCASSGYRGKSSGANVLTFGAGSRLTVL.